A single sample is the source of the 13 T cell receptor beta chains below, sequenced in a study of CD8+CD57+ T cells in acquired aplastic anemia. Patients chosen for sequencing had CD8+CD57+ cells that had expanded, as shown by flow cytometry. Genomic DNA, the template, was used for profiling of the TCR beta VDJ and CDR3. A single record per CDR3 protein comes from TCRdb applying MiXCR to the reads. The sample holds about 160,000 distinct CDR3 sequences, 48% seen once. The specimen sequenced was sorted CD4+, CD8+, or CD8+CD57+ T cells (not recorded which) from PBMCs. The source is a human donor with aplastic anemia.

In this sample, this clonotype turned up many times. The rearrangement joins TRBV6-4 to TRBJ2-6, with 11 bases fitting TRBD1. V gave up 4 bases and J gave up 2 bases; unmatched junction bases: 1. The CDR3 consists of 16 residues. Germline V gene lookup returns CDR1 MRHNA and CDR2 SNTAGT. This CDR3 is CASSGTGGAGANVLTF. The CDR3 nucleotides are TGTGCCAGCAGTGGGACAGGGGGCGCTGGGGCCAACGTCCTGACTTTC.

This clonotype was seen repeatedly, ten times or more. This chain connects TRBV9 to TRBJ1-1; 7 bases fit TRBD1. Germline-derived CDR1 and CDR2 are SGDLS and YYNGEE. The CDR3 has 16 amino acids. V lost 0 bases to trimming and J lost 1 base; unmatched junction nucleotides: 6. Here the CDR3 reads CASSVGAGGQNTEAFF. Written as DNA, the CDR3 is TGTGCCAGCAGCGTAGGAGCAGGGGGTCAGAACACTGAAGCTTTCTTT.

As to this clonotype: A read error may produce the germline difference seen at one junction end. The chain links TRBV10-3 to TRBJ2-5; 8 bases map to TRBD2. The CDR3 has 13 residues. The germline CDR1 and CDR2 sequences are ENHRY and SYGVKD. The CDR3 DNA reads TGTGCCAGCAGTTCTCGGCTCAGCGGGAGCCAGTACTTC. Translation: CASSSRLSGSQYF.

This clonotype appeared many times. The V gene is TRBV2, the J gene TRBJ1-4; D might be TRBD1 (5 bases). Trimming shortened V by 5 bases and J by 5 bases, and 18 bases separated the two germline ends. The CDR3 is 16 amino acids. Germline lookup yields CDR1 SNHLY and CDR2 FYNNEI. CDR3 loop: CASSPLRDGRNEKLFF. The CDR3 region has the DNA TGTGCCAGCAGTCCCCTCCGGGACGGCCGGAATGAAAAACTGTTTTTT.

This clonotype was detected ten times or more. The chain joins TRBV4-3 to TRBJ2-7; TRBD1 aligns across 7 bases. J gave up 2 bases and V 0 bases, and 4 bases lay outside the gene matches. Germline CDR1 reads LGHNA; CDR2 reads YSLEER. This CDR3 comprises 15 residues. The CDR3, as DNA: TGCGCCAGCAGCCAAGAACAGGGGTCCCCCTACGAGCAGTACTTC. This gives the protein CASSQEQGSPYEQYF.

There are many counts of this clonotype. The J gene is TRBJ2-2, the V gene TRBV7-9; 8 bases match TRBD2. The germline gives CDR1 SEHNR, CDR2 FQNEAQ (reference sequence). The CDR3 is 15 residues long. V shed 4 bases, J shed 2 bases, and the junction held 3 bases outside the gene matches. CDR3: CASSSGGVNTGELFF. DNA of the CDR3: TGTGCCAGCAGCTCGGGGGGGGTAAACACCGGGGAGCTGTTTTTT.

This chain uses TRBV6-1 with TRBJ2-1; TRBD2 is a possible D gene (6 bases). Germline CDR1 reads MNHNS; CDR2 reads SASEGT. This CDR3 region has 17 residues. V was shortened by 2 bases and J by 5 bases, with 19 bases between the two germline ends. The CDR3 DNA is TGTGCCAGCAGTGAAATCTCCCGGTCCCGGAGGGACAATGAGCAGTTCTTC. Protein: CASSEISRSRRDNEQFF.

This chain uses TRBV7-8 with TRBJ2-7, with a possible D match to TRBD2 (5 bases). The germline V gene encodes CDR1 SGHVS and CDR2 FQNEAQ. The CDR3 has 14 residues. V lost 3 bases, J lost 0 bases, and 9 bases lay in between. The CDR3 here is CASSFEGHSYEQYF. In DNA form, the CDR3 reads TGTGCCAGCAGCTTTGAGGGTCACTCCTACGAGCAGTACTTC.

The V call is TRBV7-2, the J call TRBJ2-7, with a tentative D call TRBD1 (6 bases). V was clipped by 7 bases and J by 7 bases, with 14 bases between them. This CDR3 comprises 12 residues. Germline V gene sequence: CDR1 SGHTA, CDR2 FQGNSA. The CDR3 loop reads CASMGATGEQYF. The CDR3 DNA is TGTGCCAGCATGGGGGCTACCGGGGAGCAGTACTTC.

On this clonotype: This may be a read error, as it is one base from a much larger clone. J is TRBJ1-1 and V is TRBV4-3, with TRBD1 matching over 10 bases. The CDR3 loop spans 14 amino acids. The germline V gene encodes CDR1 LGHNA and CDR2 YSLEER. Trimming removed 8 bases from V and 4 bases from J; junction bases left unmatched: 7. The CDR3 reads CASSTGGRSTEAFF. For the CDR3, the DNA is TGCGCCAGCTCGACAGGGGGCCGTAGCACTGAAGCTTTCTTT.

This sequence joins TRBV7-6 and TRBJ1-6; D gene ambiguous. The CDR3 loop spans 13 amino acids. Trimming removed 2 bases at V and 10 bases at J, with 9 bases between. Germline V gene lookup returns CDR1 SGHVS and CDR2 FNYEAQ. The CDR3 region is CASSLKTNSPLHF. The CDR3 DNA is TGTGCCAGCAGCTTAAAAACGAACTCACCCCTCCACTTT.

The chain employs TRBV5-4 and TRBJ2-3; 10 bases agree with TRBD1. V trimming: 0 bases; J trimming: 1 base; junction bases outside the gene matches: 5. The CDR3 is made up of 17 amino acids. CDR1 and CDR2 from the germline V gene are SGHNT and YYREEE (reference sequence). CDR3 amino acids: CASSLANGQGGTDTQYF. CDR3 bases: TGTGCCAGCAGCTTGGCCAACGGACAGGGGGGCACAGATACGCAGTATTTT.

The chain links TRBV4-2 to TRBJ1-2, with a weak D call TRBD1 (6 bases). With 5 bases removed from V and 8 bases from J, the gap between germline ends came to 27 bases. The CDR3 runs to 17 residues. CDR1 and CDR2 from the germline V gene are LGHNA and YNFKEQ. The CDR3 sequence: CASSNKIGGGSGEGYTF. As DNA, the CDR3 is TGTGCCAGCAGCAACAAAATCGGGGGCGGGAGCGGCGAGGGCTACACCTTC.